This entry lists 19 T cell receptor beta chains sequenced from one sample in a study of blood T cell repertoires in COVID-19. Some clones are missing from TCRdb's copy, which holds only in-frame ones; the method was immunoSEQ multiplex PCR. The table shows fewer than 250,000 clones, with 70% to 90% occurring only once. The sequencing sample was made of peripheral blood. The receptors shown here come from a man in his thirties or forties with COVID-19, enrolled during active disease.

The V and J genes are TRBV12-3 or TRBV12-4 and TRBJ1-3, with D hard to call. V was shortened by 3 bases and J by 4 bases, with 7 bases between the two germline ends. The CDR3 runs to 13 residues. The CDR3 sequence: CASSFVEGNTIYF. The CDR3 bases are TGTGCCAGCAGTTTTGTGGAGGGAAACACCATATATTTT.

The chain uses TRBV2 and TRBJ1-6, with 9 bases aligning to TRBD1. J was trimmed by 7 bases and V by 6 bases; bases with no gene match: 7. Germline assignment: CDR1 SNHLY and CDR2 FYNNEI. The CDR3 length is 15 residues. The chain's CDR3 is CASRVGGQGNSPLHF. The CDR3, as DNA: TGTGCCAGCAGAGTAGGTGGACAGGGGAATTCACCCCTCCACTTT.

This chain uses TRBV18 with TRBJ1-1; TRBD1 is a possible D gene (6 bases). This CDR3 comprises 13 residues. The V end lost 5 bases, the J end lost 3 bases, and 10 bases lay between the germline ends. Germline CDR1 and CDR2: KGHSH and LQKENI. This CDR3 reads CASSGRTDTEAFF. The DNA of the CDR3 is TGTGCCAGCTCAGGAAGGACAGACACTGAAGCTTTCTTT. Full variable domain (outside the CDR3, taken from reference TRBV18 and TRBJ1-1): NAGVMQNPRHLVRRRGQEARLRCSPMKGHSHVYWYRQLPEEGLKFMVYLQKENIIDESGMPKERFSAEFPKEGPSILRIQQVVRGDSAAYFCASSGRTDTEAFFGQGTRLTVV.

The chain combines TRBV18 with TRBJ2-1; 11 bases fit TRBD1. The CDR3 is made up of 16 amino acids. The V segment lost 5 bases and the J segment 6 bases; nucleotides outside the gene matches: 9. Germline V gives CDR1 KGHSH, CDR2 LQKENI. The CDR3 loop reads CASSSSGTGGPNEQFF. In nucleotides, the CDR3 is TGTGCCAGCTCATCATCCGGGACAGGGGGTCCCAATGAGCAGTTCTTC.

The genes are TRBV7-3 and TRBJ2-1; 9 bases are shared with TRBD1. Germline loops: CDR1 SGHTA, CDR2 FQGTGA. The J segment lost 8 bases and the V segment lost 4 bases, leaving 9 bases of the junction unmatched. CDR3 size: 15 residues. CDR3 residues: CASSSGQGRGDEQFF. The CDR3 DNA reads TGTGCCAGCAGCTCGGGACAGGGTAGGGGAGATGAGCAGTTCTTC. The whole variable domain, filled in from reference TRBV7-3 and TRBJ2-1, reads GAGVSQTPSNKVTEKGKYVELRCDPISGHTALYWYRQSLGQGPEFLIYFQGTGAADDSGLPNDRFFAVRPEGSVSTLKIQRTERGDSAVYLCASSSGQGRGDEQFFGPGTRLTVL.

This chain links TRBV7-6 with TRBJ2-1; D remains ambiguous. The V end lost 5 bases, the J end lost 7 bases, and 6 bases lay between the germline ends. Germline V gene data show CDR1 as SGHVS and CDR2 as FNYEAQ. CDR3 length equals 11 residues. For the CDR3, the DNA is TGTGCCAGCAGCCGTTTAAATGAGCAGTTCTTC. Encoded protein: CASSRLNEQFF. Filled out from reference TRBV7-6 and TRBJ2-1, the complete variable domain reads GAGVSQSPRYKVTKRGQDVALRCDPISGHVSLYWYRQALGQGPEFLTYFNYEAQQDKSGLPNDRFSAERPEGSISTLTIQRTEQRDSAMYRCASSRLNEQFFGPGTRLTVL.

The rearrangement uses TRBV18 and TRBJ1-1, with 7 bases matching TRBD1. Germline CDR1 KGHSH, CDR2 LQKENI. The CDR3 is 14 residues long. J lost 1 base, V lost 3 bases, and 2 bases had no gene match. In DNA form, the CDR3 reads TGTGCCAGCTCACCCGGACAGGCGAACACTGAAGCTTTCTTT. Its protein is CASSPGQANTEAFF.

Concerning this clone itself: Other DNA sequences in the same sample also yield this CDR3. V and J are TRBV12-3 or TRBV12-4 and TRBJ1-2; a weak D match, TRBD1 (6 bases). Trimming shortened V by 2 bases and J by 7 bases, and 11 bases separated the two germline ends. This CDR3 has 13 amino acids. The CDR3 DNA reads TGTGCCAGCAGTTTACTGGGGGCGGGTGGCTACACCTTC. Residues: CASSLLGAGGYTF.

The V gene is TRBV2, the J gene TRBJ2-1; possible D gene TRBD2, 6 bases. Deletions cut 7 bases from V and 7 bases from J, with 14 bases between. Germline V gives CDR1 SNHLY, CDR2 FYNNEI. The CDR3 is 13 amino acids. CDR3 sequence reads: CASNGLLTNEQFF. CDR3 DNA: TGTGCCAGCAACGGACTACTAACGAATGAGCAGTTCTTC.

The CDR3 region is CASSQEEGVLAEAFF. CDR3 nucleotides: TGCGCCAGCAGCCAAGAGGAGGGAGTGCTTGCTGAAGCTTTCTTT. The genes are TRBV4-3 and TRBJ1-1, with no clear D. This CDR3 has 15 residues. Germline CDR1 reads LGHNA; CDR2 reads YSLEER. V lost 0 bases, J lost 6 bases, and 14 bases lay in between.

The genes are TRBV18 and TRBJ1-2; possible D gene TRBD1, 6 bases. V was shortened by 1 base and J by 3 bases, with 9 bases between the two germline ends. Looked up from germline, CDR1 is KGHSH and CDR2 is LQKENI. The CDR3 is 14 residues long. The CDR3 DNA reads TGTGCCAGCTCACCACGAGGGGGGGACTATGGCTACACCTTC. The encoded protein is CASSPRGGDYGYTF.

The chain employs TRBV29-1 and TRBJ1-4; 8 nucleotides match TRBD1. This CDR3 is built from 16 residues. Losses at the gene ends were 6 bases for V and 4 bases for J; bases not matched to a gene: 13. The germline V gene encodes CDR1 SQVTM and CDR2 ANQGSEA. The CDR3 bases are TGCAGCGTACTAGGAGGACCGGGACAGGATAATGAAAAACTGTTTTTT. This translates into CSVLGGPGQDNEKLFF.

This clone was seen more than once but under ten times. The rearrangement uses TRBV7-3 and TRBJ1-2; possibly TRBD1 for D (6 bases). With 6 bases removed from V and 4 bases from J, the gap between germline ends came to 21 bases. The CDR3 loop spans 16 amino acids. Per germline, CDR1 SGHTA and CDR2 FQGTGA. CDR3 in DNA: TGTGCCAGCAGGTTTACAGGGAGTTCAGGGAGCTATGGCTACACCTTC. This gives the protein CASRFTGSSGSYGYTF.

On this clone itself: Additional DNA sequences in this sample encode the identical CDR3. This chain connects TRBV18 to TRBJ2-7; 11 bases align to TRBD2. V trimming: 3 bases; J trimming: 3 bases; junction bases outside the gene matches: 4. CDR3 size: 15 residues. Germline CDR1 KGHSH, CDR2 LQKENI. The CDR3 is CASSPPLAGGYEQYF. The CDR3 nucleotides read TGTGCCAGCTCACCTCCTCTAGCGGGAGGCTACGAGCAGTACTTC.

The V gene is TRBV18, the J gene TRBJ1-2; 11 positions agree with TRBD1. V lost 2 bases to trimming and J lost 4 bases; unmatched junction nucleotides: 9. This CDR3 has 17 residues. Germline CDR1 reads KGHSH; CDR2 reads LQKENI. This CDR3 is CASSPVGQGAPSYGYTF. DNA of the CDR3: TGTGCCAGCTCACCAGTCGGACAGGGGGCCCCTTCCTATGGCTACACCTTC.

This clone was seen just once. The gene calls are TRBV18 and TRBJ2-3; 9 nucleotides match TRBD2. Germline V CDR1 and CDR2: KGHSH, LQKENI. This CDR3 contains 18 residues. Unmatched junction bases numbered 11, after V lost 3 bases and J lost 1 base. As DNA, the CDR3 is TGTGCCAGCTCACCCGGGATAGCGGGAGTTATGGGCACAGATACGCAGTATTTT. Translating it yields CASSPGIAGVMGTDTQYF.

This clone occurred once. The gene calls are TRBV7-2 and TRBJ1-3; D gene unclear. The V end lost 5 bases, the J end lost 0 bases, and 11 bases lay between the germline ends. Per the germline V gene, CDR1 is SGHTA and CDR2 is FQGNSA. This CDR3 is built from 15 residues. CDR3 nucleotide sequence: TGTGCCAGCAGCCCCGAGGTTGACTCTGGAAACACCATATATTTT. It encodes CASSPEVDSGNTIYF.

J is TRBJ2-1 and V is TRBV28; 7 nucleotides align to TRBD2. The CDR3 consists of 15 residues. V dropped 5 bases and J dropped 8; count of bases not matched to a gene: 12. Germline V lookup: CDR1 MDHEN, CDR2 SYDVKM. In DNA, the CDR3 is TGTGCCAGCAGTGCCCCAAGGGGACTAAGCTATGAGCAGTTCTTC. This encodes CASSAPRGLSYEQFF.

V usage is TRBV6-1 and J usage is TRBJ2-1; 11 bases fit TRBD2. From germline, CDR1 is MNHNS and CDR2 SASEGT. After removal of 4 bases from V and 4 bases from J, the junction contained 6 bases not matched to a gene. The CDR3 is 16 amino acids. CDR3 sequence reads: CASSVLAGGLYNEQFF. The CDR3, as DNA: TGTGCCAGCAGTGTGCTAGCGGGGGGACTTTACAATGAGCAGTTCTTC.